These 21 T cell receptor beta chains came from one sample sequenced in a study of patients and donors after allogeneic stem cell transplantation (dated by TCRdb to about 2020). The receptor library was made with RT-PCR. Instrument on record: NextSeq 550. The public sequencing data were trimmed at Q25 with fastp and processed into clonotypes with MiXCR by TCRdb, which kept only in-frame beta chains. For every CDR3 protein sequence, its rows merge into one entry that carries the most common genes and DNA. The sample table shows about 960,000 distinct CDR3 sequences, and about a sixth are seen once. The ten largest account for roughly 6% of the sample. Sequences were obtained from blood, either unsorted or a sorted T cell fraction (not recorded which). The receptors originated from a human donor who was either an allogeneic HSCT recipient or a stem cell or donor lymphocyte infusion donor (not recorded which). It is not recorded whose cells these are; they may come from a transplant donor.

The sample holds a few counts of this clonotype. This chain uses TRBV7-9 with TRBJ2-1, with TRBD2 matching over 7 bases. V lost 3 bases, J lost 6 bases, and 5 bases stayed unmatched. The CDR3 is 14 amino acids. Looked up from germline, CDR1 is SEHNR and CDR2 is FQNEAQ (reference sequence). The CDR3 DNA sequence: TGTGCCAGCAGCTTCCCCGGGACTATCAATGAGCAGTTCTTC. Its protein product is CASSFPGTINEQFF.

A few counts support this clonotype. This chain links TRBV6-2 or TRBV6-3 with TRBJ2-5, with TRBD2 matching 9 bases. This CDR3 is built from 15 residues. The germline V gene encodes CDR1 MNHEY and CDR2 SVGEGT. V lost 2 bases, J lost 5 bases, and 6 bases stayed unmatched. The CDR3 coding sequence is TGTGCCAGCAGTTACGGCGGGAGGGCCGTGGAGACCCAGTACTTC. It yields the protein CASSYGGRAVETQYF.

The table lists this clonotype with a few counts. V is TRBV3-1 and J is TRBJ2-5, with TRBD2 identical over 7 bases. The CDR3 totals 13 residues. V lost 6 bases and J lost 2; bases outside the gene matches: 3. Germline loops: CDR1 LGHDT, CDR2 YNNKEL (reference sequence). CDR3 in DNA: TGTGCCAGCAGGGGGAGGGATCAAGAGACCCAGTACTTC. Amino acid sequence: CASRGRDQETQYF.

In this sample, this clonotype turned up a few times. This sequence joins TRBV20-1 and TRBJ1-5; TRBD1 matches 9 bases. With 3 bases clipped from V and 7 bases from J, the junction kept 13 bases outside the gene matches. CDR3 size: 16 residues. Per the germline V gene, CDR1 is DFQATT and CDR2 is SNEGSKA (reference sequence). In nucleotides, the CDR3 is TGCAGTGCTAGGCTCCGACAGGGGGGAATAGGGCAGCCCCAGCATTTT. Its translation: CSARLRQGGIGQPQHF.

The chain couples TRBV4-3 to TRBJ2-3; the match to TRBD1 covers 10 bases. The CDR3 runs 14 residues. Trimming took 5 bases from V and 5 from J; bases not matched to a gene: 4. Per the germline V gene, CDR1 is LGHNA and CDR2 is YSLEER. The CDR3, as DNA: TGCGCCAGCAGCACCCGGACAGGGGGAGATACGCAGTATTTT. Protein product: CASSTRTGGDTQYF.

This CDR3 is CASSLISGTSGSGTDTQYF. CDR3 sequence (DNA): TGTGCCAGCAGTCTCATCTCCGGGACTAGCGGGAGTGGCACAGATACGCAGTATTTT. The chain combines TRBV27 with TRBJ2-3, with 14 bases lining up with TRBD2. CDR1 and CDR2 (germline): MNHEY, SMNVEV (reference sequence). V was clipped by 5 bases and J by 1 base; unmatched bases: 11. The CDR3 has 19 amino acids.

This clonotype was found many times. This rearrangement joins TRBV20-1 to TRBJ2-5, with D unresolved. Germline assignment: CDR1 DFQATT and CDR2 SNEGSKA (reference sequence). The CDR3 extends over 14 amino acids. Trimming pared 5 bases from V and 1 base from J, leaving 14 bases between. In nucleotides, the CDR3 is TGCAGTGCTCCCCCGGGCAGATTCCAAGAGACCCAGTACTTC. It codes for CSAPPGRFQETQYF.

The table lists this clonotype with a few counts. The chain employs TRBV20-1 and TRBJ2-3; 8 bases are shared with TRBD2. CDR1 and CDR2 (germline): DFQATT, SNEGSKA (reference sequence). The CDR3 length is 13 residues. The V gene end was trimmed by 2 bases and the J gene end by 5 bases; junction bases not matched to a gene: 3. CDR3 sequence (DNA): TGCAGTGCTAGAACCGGGACTAGAGATACGCAGTATTTT. Its protein product is CSARTGTRDTQYF.

The J gene is TRBJ1-2, the V gene TRBV9; no reliable D call. Trimming cost V 0 bases and J 6 bases, with 6 bases left between them. Looked up from germline, CDR1 is SGDLS and CDR2 is YYNGEE. This CDR3 is 12 amino acids long. The CDR3 loop reads CASSVVGDGYTF. DNA for the CDR3: TGTGCCAGCAGCGTAGTCGGGGATGGCTACACCTTC.

This clonotype was seen only a few times. The chain recombines TRBV5-1 with TRBJ2-6; 13 bases map to TRBD2. CDR1 and CDR2 from the germline V gene are SGHRS and YFSETQ. The CDR3 sequence is 20 residues long. V lost 0 bases, J lost 4 bases, and 10 bases stayed unmatched. The chain's CDR3 is CASSLALLAGGYSGANVLTF. The CDR3 DNA is TGCGCCAGCAGCTTGGCCTTACTAGCGGGAGGGTATTCCGGGGCCAACGTCCTGACTTTC.

This chain uses TRBV5-6 with TRBJ2-1, with 9 bases lining up with TRBD1. The V segment lost 4 bases and the J segment 4 bases; nucleotides outside the gene matches: 9. CDR3 length: 16 amino acids. Germline assignment: CDR1 SGHDT and CDR2 YYEEEE. CDR3 bases: TGTGCCAGCAGCGTACAGGGGGCCCAGGCATACAATGAGCAGTTCTTC. It encodes CASSVQGAQAYNEQFF.

This clonotype occurred a few times. The gene calls are TRBV20-1 and TRBJ2-1; tentative D call: TRBD2 (6 bases). This CDR3 has 15 amino acids. Germline values: CDR1 DFQATT, CDR2 SNEGSKA (reference sequence). V lost 0 bases, J lost 10 bases, and 19 bases lay in between. The CDR3 sequence is CSARDPAERVGEQFF. The CDR3, as DNA: TGCAGTGCTAGAGATCCTGCGGAGCGGGTAGGGGAGCAGTTCTTC.

This sequence joins TRBV18 and TRBJ1-1, with D possibly TRBD1 on 6 matching bases. CDR3 length: 14 amino acids. CDR1 and CDR2 (germline): KGHSH, LQKENI. Between the trimmed V and J ends, which lost 3 bases and 7 bases, there was a span of 15 bases. The DNA of the CDR3 is TGTGCCAGCTCACCTTCCGGACAGTCAGTTGAAGCTTTCTTT. Translating gives CASSPSGQSVEAFF.

The rearrangement uses TRBV6-5 and TRBJ2-7, with D possibly TRBD2 on 6 matching bases. The germline V gene has CDR1 MNHEY and CDR2 SVGAGI. CDR3 size: 16 residues. The V gene lost 4 bases and the J gene lost 4 bases, with 20 bases spanning the gap. The CDR3 region has the DNA TGTGCCAGCAGTTTGCGCTCTGGGGGGAACTCTTACGAGCAGTACTTC. Translated, it gives CASSLRSGGNSYEQYF.

V and J are TRBV4-1 and TRBJ2-7; D perhaps matches TRBD1 (5 bases). Germline V gene lookup returns CDR1 MGHRA and CDR2 YSYEKL. The CDR3 is 15 amino acids. Trimming left V 1 base short and J 0 bases short, with 10 bases between. CDR3 amino acids: CASSQVRGISYEQYF. The CDR3, as DNA: TGCGCCAGCAGCCAAGTAAGGGGCATCTCCTACGAGCAGTACTTC.

This clonotype was picked up a small number of times. The gene calls are TRBV14 and TRBJ2-2, with a weak D call TRBD2 (5 bases). Trimming took off 2 bases at V and 0 bases at J, with 13 bases between the two ends. The CDR3 covers 17 residues. CDR1 is SGHDN and CDR2 is FVKESK in the germline V gene. The CDR3 reads CASSQTGILANTGELFF. CDR3 nucleotide sequence: TGTGCCAGCAGCCAAACCGGGATCCTCGCGAACACCGGGGAGCTGTTTTTT.

V is TRBV11-3 and J is TRBJ2-4, with 7 bases matching TRBD1. This CDR3 region has 15 residues. The germline V gene encodes CDR1 SGHNT and CDR2 YENEEA. The ends lost 6 bases at V and 8 bases at J; junction bases unmatched: 13. The CDR3 protein is CASSPDRAAFDIQYF. The DNA of the CDR3 is TGTGCCAGCAGTCCAGACAGGGCTGCGTTCGACATTCAGTACTTC.

The J gene is TRBJ2-1, the V gene TRBV4-3, with TRBD1 matching over 10 bases. The CDR3 covers 16 residues. Per germline, CDR1 LGHNA and CDR2 YSLEER. J gave up 6 bases and V 3 bases, and 8 bases lay outside the gene matches. Here the CDR3 reads CASSHLTGGGPNEQFF. CDR3 bases: TGCGCCAGCAGCCACCTGACAGGGGGCGGTCCCAATGAGCAGTTCTTC.

CDR3: CASSHLEDTQYF. CDR3 sequence (DNA): TGTGCCAGCAGCCATCTGGAAGATACGCAGTATTTT. V gene TRBV3-1 combines with J gene TRBJ2-3; D is ambiguous. There are 12 residues in the CDR3. The germline gives CDR1 LGHDT, CDR2 YNNKEL (reference sequence). The ends were cut back, 3 bases at V and 5 bases at J, with 6 bases in the middle.

This clonotype was detected a few times. The chain is built from TRBV20-1 and TRBJ2-2; D gene ambiguous. The germline V and J ends were trimmed by 5 bases and 2 bases, with 9 bases remaining between them. Germline lookup yields CDR1 DFQATT and CDR2 SNEGSKA (reference sequence). The CDR3 sequence is 13 residues long. CDR3 bases: TGCAGTGCTCCTTCAACTAACACCGGGGAGCTGTTTTTT. Its protein product is CSAPSTNTGELFF.

The chain joins TRBV12-3 or TRBV12-4 to TRBJ1-2, with a weak D call TRBD1 (6 bases). This CDR3 spans 13 amino acids. V lost 1 base and J lost 7, with 10 bases in between. The CDR3 DNA reads TGTGCCAGCAGTTTAGATAGGGGGTTTGGCTACACCTTC. Protein: CASSLDRGFGYTF.